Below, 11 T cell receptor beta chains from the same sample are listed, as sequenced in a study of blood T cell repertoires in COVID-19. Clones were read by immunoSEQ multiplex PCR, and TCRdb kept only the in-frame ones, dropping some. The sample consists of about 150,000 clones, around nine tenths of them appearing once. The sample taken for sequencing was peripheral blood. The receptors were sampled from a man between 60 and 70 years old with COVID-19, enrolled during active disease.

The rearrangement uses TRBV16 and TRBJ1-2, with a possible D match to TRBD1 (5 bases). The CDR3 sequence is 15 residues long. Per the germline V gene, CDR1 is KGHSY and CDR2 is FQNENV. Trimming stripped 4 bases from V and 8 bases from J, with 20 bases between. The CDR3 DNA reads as TGTGCCAGCAGCCCAGGATGGCAGGGAGGTGAGGGCTACACCTTC. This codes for CASSPGWQGGEGYTF. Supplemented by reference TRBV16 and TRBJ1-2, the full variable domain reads GEEVAQTPKHLVRGEGQKAKLYCAPIKGHSYVFWYQQVLKNEFKFLISFQNENVFDETGMPKERFSAKCLPNSPCSLEIQATKLEDSAVYFCASSPGWQGGEGYTFGSGTRLTVV.

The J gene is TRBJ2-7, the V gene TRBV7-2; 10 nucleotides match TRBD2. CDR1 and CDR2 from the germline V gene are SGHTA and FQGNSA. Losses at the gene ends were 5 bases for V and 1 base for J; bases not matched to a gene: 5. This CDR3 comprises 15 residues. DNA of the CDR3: TGTGCCAGCAGCCAACTAGCGGGGAATTCCTACGAGCAGTACTTC. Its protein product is CASSQLAGNSYEQYF.

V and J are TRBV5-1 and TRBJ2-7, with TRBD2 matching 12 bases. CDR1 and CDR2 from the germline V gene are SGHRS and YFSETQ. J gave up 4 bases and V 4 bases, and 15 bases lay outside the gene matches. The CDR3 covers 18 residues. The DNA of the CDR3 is TGCGCCAGCAGCCCACTAGCGGGGGGCCCTCCTCCGGGATACGAGCAGTACTTC. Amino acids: CASSPLAGGPPPGYEQYF. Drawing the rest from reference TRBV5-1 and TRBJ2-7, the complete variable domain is KAGVTQTPRYLIKTRGQQVTLSCSPISGHRSVSWYQQTPGQGLQFLFEYFSETQRNKGNFPGRFSGRQFSNSRSEMNVSTLELGDSALYLCASSPLAGGPPPGYEQYFGPGTRLTVT.

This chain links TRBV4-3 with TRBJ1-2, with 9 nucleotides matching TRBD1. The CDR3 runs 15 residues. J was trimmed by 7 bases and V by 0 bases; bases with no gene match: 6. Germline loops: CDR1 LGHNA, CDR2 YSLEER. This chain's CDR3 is CASSQDLTGGGGYTF. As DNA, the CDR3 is TGCGCCAGCAGCCAAGATTTAACAGGGGGCGGTGGCTACACCTTC.

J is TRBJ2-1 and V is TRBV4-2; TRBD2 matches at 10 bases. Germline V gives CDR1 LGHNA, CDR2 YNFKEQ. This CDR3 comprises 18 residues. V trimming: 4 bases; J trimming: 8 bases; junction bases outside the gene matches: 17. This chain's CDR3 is CASSPIPKLSGGPDEQFF. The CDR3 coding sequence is TGTGCCAGCAGCCCCATCCCCAAACTTAGCGGGGGGCCTGATGAGCAGTTCTTC.

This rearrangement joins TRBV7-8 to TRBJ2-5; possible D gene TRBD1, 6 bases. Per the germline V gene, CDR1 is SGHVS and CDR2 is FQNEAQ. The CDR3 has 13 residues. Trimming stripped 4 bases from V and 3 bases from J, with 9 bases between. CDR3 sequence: CASSSWTEETQYF. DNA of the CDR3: TGTGCCAGCAGCTCTTGGACAGAAGAGACCCAGTACTTC.

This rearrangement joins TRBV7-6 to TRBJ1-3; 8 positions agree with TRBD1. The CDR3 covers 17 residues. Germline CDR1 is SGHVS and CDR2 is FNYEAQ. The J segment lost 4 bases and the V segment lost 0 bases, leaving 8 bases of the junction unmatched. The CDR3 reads CASSLAPVGQGGNTIYF. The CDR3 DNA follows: TGTGCCAGCAGCTTAGCCCCCGTCGGACAGGGAGGAAACACCATATATTTT.

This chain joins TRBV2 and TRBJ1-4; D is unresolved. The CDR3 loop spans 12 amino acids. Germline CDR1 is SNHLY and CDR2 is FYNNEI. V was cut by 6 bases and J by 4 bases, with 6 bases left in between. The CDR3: CASSASNEKLFF. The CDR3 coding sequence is TGTGCCAGCAGCGCCAGTAATGAAAAACTGTTTTTT.

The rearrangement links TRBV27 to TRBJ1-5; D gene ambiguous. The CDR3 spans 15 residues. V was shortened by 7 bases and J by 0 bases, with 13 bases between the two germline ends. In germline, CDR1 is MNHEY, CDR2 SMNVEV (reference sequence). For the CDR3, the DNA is TGTGCCAGCAATTCCCGAACGGGTAGCAATCAGCCCCAGCATTTT. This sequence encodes CASNSRTGSNQPQHF.

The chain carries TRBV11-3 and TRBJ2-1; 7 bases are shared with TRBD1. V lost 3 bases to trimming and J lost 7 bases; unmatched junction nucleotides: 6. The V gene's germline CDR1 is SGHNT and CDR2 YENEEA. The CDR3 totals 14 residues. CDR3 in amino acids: CASSLGRGSNEQFF. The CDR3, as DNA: TGTGCCAGCAGCTTGGGCAGGGGGTCGAATGAGCAGTTCTTC.

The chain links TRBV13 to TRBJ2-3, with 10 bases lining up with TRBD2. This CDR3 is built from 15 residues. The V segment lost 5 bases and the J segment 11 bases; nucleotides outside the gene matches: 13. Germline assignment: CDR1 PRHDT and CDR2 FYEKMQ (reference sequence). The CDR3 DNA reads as TGTGCCAGCAGCCTAAGCGGGGGGGCCGGTTCAAAGCAGTATTTT. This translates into CASSLSGGAGSKQYF.